The 12 T cell receptor beta chains reported below all come from one sample, sequenced in a study of beta chain features in type 1 diabetes. Study conclusions and caveats: Type 1 diabetes patients showed a moderate but significant shortening of TCRB CDR3s in all four CD4+ subsets.

No antigen has been identified for these receptors. TCRB transcripts that were expressed got sequenced, as all of the isolated RNA had been reverse transcribed. Profiling relied on immunoSEQ multiplex PCR, and the TCRdb table lists in-frame clones only, not all of them. The sample contains 600,000 to 750,000 clones, 9.5% to 15% of which appear only once. Specimen: naive CD4+ T cells from blood. These receptors originate from a man aged 25 to 40 with type 1 diabetes.

The chain employs TRBV7-9 and TRBJ1-1; D is undetermined. CDR3 size: 14 residues. V gave up 4 bases and J gave up 2 bases, with 11 bases separating them. Germline loops: CDR1 SEHNR, CDR2 FQNEAQ (reference sequence). The CDR3 nucleotides are TGTGCCAGCAGCTCCGACATCCCTAACACTGAAGCTTTCTTT. Translating gives CASSSDIPNTEAFF.

The V and J genes are TRBV9 and TRBJ1-6, with TRBD1 identical over 10 bases. The V segment lost 3 bases and the J segment 8 bases; nucleotides outside the gene matches: 5. The germline CDR1 and CDR2 sequences are SGDLS and YYNGEE. This CDR3 has 15 amino acids. The CDR3 DNA reads TGTGCCAGCAGCGCCCAGGGACAGGGGTATTCACCCCTCCACTTT. Translated, it gives CASSAQGQGYSPLHF.

The chain recombines TRBV29-1 with TRBJ1-5; D might be TRBD1 (6 bases). V dropped 0 bases and J dropped 6 bases, with 18 bases sitting between them. This CDR3 contains 16 residues. Germline loops: CDR1 SQVTM, CDR2 ANQGSEA. CDR3 DNA: TGCAGCGTTGAAGATTCAGAGCTAGGGGGATCTCAGCCCCAGCATTTT. It is translated as CSVEDSELGGSQPQHF.

This clone has only a few counts. This chain joins TRBV28 and TRBJ2-5, with TRBD1 matching over 10 bases. CDR3 size: 15 residues. CDR1 and CDR2 (germline): MDHEN, SYDVKM. J was trimmed by 5 bases and V by 4 bases; bases with no gene match: 7. CDR3 in amino acids: CASSSGTGVHETQYF. The CDR3, as DNA: TGTGCCAGCAGTTCCGGGACAGGGGTCCACGAGACCCAGTACTTC.

This clone has just a few counts. The sample has other DNA sequences that encode this CDR3 too. The J gene is TRBJ1-2, the V gene TRBV5-1, with 7 bases aligning to TRBD1. Germline V gene data show CDR1 as SGHRS and CDR2 as YFSETQ. The V and J ends lost 4 bases and 5 bases, in that order; junction bases with no gene match: 5. The CDR3 contains 13 residues. CDR3 DNA: TGCGCCAGCAGCCTTGGACAGGATTATGGCTACACCTTC. Translating it yields CASSLGQDYGYTF.

This clone was observed a handful of times. The chain has TRBV6-6 and TRBJ1-5; no firm D call. Germline V gives CDR1 MNHNY, CDR2 SVGAGI (reference sequence). V was pared by 6 bases and J by 7 bases, with 16 bases between. The CDR3 extends over 14 amino acids. CDR3 amino acids: CASSRDPSGQPQHF. Here the CDR3 DNA reads TGTGCCAGCAGCCGCGACCCTTCGGGGCAGCCCCAGCATTTT.

This chain connects TRBV30 to TRBJ1-6; D gene uncertain. The V and J ends lost 0 bases and 5 bases respectively, with 17 bases between them. Looked up from germline, CDR1 is GTSNPN and CDR2 is SVGIG (reference sequence). The CDR3 spans 17 residues. The CDR3 bases are TGTGCCTGGAGTGTACGACGGGGTGGAGTGGATAATTCACCCCTCCACTTT. Its protein is CAWSVRRGGVDNSPLHF.

This clone was seen only a few times. The rearrangement uses TRBV4-2 and TRBJ2-7; 8 bases line up with TRBD1. V was pared by 0 bases and J by 2 bases, with 3 bases of the junction left unmatched. Germline V CDR1 and CDR2: LGHNA, YNFKEQ. The CDR3 is 15 amino acids. The CDR3 here is CASSQDPDRAYEQYF. The CDR3 coding sequence is TGTGCCAGCAGCCAAGATCCGGACAGGGCCTACGAGCAGTACTTC.

The chain employs TRBV11-1 and TRBJ2-1, with D uncertain. The CDR3 is made up of 11 amino acids. Looked up from germline, CDR1 is SGHAT and CDR2 is FQDESV (reference sequence). The V gene lost 1 base and the J gene lost 7 bases, with 2 bases spanning the gap. CDR3 region: CASSLENEQFF. The CDR3 coding sequence is TGTGCCAGCAGCTTAGAGAATGAGCAGTTCTTC.

The sample holds a few counts of this clone. V is TRBV5-1 and J is TRBJ2-5; D is perhaps TRBD1 or TRBD2 (7 bases each). CDR3 length equals 16 residues. V was clipped by 4 bases and J by 4 bases, with 20 bases between them. Looked up from germline, CDR1 is SGHRS and CDR2 is YFSETQ. The CDR3 loop reads CASSPDFQGGSETQYF. As DNA, the CDR3 is TGCGCCAGCAGCCCGGACTTTCAGGGGGGGTCAGAGACCCAGTACTTC.

Details on this clone: This same CDR3 is encoded by further DNA sequences in the sample. This chain links TRBV29-1 with TRBJ2-5; 7 bases match TRBD1. The CDR3 extends over 12 amino acids. V gave up 6 bases and J gave up 0 bases; unmatched junction bases: 1. Germline V gene sequence: CDR1 SQVTM, CDR2 ANQGSEA. CDR3 in DNA: TGCAGCGTCGGGACAGACCAAGAGACCCAGTACTTC. The encoded protein is CSVGTDQETQYF.

The chain couples TRBV6-5 to TRBJ2-1; 11 bases map to TRBD2. The CDR3 runs 15 residues. CDR1 is MNHEY and CDR2 is SVGAGI in the germline V gene. J was trimmed by 5 bases and V by 5 bases; bases with no gene match: 5. CDR3 loop: CASSTPSGGNNEQFF. CDR3 nucleotide sequence: TGTGCCAGCAGTACCCCTAGCGGGGGGAACAATGAGCAGTTCTTC.